In this sample, the clone carrying this TCR beta chain turned up a few times. As yet, its antigen is unknown. This sample was included in a study of cytomegalovirus exposure and HLA in healthy donors. Study conclusions and caveats: Many donors shared some public TCRs, even though most TCR sequences were rare. According to a subsequent analysis, TCR clusters from the first cohort were inclined to appear together in the 110 or so validation repertoires.

The CDR3 has 15 amino acids. Germline assignment: CDR1 SGHDN and CDR2 FVKESK. The V end lost 3 bases, the J end lost 1 base, and 13 bases lay between the germline ends. The protocol was immunoSEQ multiplex PCR, while the TCRdb copy is restricted to in-frame clones and leaves out a portion. The sample has about 130,000 clones; 85% to 90% are singletons. This rearrangement joins TRBV14 to TRBJ2-7; weak D call: TRBD2 (6 bases). This TCR was recovered from a woman aged 18-29 years in good health and CMV-seronegative. Sequencing was done on a sample of PBMCs. CDR3 sequence reads: CASSHRAGTSYEQYF. The CDR3 DNA follows: TGTGCCAGCAGCCACCGGGCCGGGACTTCCTACGAGCAGTACTTC.